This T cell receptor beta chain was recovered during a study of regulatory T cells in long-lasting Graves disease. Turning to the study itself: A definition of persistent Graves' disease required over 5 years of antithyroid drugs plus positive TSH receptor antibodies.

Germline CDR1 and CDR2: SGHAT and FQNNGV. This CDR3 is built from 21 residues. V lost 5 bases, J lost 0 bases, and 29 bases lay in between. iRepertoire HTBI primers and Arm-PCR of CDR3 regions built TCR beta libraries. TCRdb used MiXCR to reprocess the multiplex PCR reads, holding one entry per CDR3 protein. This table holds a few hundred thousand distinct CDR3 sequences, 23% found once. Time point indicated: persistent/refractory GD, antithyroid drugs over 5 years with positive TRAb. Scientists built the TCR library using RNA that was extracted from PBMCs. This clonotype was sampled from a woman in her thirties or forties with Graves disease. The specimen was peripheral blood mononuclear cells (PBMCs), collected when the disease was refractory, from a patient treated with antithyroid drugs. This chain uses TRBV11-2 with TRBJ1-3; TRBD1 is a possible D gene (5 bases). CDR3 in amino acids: CASSTEGRGGTSTYSGNTIYF. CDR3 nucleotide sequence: TGTGCCAGCAGCACAGAAGGGAGGGGAGGTACTTCGACGTACTCTGGAAACACCATATATTTT.